This TCR beta chain appears in the sequencing data of a study of cytomegalovirus exposure and HLA in healthy donors. Turning to the study itself: Assignment to the Caucasian-associated ancestry cluster applied to approximately 80% of the approximately 380 genotyped donors.

The CDR3 has 17 residues. J gave up 3 bases and V 7 bases, and 14 bases lay outside the gene matches. CDR1 is MDHEN, CDR2 SYDVKM, per germline. PCR primers comprised 60 Vbeta and 13 Jbeta primers. Sequencing used immunoSEQ multiplex PCR; TCRdb keeps in-frame clones, though not all of them. This sample yields approximately 130,000 clones, of which around 85% are seen a single time; under 7.5% belongs to the top ten. The receptor's source is a woman younger than 45 in good health and CMV-seropositive. Sequenced input: PBMCs. V and J are TRBV28 and TRBJ2-7; the match to TRBD2 covers 11 bases. The CDR3 here is CASTRPGGTSGIYEQYF. The CDR3 coding sequence is TGTGCCAGCACCCGCCCCGGGGGGACTAGCGGCATCTACGAGCAGTACTTC.